This T cell receptor (beta chain) was found in a study of cytomegalovirus exposure and HLA in healthy donors. Study-level results: Productive rates of about 87% or about 30% were seen for most TCR beta V segments in an earlier analysis. Judged likely to be a sequencing artifact was a cluster of highly shared sequence variants.

V lost 5 bases and J lost 2; bases outside the gene matches: 10. CDR3 length: 16 residues. CDR1 is SGHRS and CDR2 is YFSETQ in the germline V gene. Regarding this clone: Antigen: not known.

The study ran its PCR with 60 Vbeta and 13 Jbeta primers. Using immunoSEQ multiplex PCR, the repertoire was profiled, and TCRdb retains in-frame clones only, with some absent. Here the sample spans fewer than 80,000 clones, approximately 71% being singletons. The sample comprised PBMCs. The clonotype comes from a man aged 50 to 60 in good health and CMV-seropositive. The J gene is TRBJ2-1, the V gene TRBV5-1; 7 nucleotides agree with TRBD1. CDR3 DNA: TGCGCCAGCAGTCAGCGACAGGGATACACCTACAATGAGCAGTTCTTC. The encoded protein is CASSQRQGYTYNEQFF.